This T cell receptor (beta chain) was identified during a study of shared clonotypes between healthy human individuals. Study summary: Three plates each covered CD4 naive and memory; CD8 naive two, CD8 memory one.

This CDR3 contains 11 residues. The germline gives CDR1 DFQATT, CDR2 SNEGSKA (reference sequence). V was shortened by 5 bases and J by 10 bases, with 12 bases between the two germline ends. The assay was run at deep level. Repertoires were generated with immunoSEQ multiplex PCR, while TCRdb's copy carries only in-frame clones and drops some. The sample carries around 510,000 clones, about 96% recorded once. As concerns this clone: The target antigen is unknown.

Study-level findings and limits: Shared clonotypes across all four donors exceeded non-shared ones in generation probability. When naive CD4 clonotypes were compared across a few donors, around 5% were shared.

What was sequenced was naive CD4+ T cells sorted from blood. Subset here: CD45RA+ positively selected. The V and J genes are TRBV20-1 and TRBJ2-1; D not resolved. The receptor's source is a woman aged 25 to 39 in good health. The CDR3 DNA reads TGCAGTGCTTTTTTGGATCTAGAGCAGTTCTTC. Translating gives CSAFLDLEQFF.